These T cell receptor beta chains were read from a single sample in a study of blood T cell repertoires in COVID-19. Only in-frame clones appear in the TCRdb table, and some are missing; sequencing was by immunoSEQ multiplex PCR. The sample lists 170,000 or so clones, around 82% occurring once. Sequenced input: peripheral blood. The source of these receptors is a man between 18 and 35 years old with active or convalescent COVID-19. Both conserved end residues are trimmed from each CDR3. Clone size is stated in some rows and not others, as once, few, many or a class when expanded.

>NA|TRBV7-9|TRBJ2-2
ASSLRDRTSSELF
>once|TRBV3-1/TRBV3-2|TRBJ1-1
ASSQARQTGAPEAF
>NA|TRBV9|TRBJ2-2
ASSSRTGGPYTGELF
>few|TRBV4-1|TRBJ1-1
ASSQGQGANTEAF
>NA|TRBV3-1/TRBV3-2|TRBJ2-7
ASSPEAFYREQY
>NA|TRBV27|TRBJ2-1
ASSPRVTNSYNEQF
>NA|TRBV2|TRBJ1-5
ASSEKAGARNQPQH
>NA|TRBV6-4|TRBJ1-1
ASSGGTGGNTEAF
>NA|TRBV11-2|TRBJ2-5
ASSFSGRAQETQY
>NA|TRBV4-1|TRBJ1-4
ASSHPSPGKGQANEKLF
>NA|TRBV29-1|TRBJ2-4
SVSGAKNIQY
>once|TRBV5-5|TRBJ1-1
ASSASRQLNTEAF
>NA|TRBV29-1|TRBJ2-7
SVGKGEYEQY
>NA|TRBV28|TRBJ2-7
ASSLPLAGGTHEQY
>few|TRBV5-1|TRBJ1-3
ASSSQGPPLSGNTIY
>NA|TRBV25-1|TRBJ1-1
ASSEGGELATEAF
>NA|TRBV19|TRBJ1-4
ASSATGTGGFLSEKLF
>NA|TRBV29-1|TRBJ1-4
SQLGQHNEKLF
>NA|TRBV11-2|TRBJ1-6
ASSLDTGDNSPLH
>NA|TRBV10-1|TRBJ2-7
ASRSSGGNEQY
>NA|TRBV6-4|TRBJ2-1
ASSEEPLSSYNEQF
>few|TRBV6-6|TRBJ1-2
ASRTGQGSLGRYT
>NA|TRBV30|TRBJ1-2
AWWRASRNGYT
>NA|TRBV12-5|TRBJ1-1
ASGFEGAGTEAF
>NA|TRBV28|TRBJ1-4
ASSSTGGPNEKLF
>NA|TRBV6-2/TRBV6-3|TRBJ2-7
ASSSRGLADPYEQY
>NA|TRBV7-9|TRBJ2-3
ASSLELREALRSTDTQY
>NA|TRBV6-6|TRBJ2-1
AYEGTSGDYNEQF
>NA|TRBV4-1|TRBJ2-3
ASSRTGTSGGAADTQY
>NA|TRBV6-2/TRBV6-3|TRBJ2-7
ASSYSRLAGLNSYEQY
>NA|TRBV18|TRBJ1-2
ASSPTGGDFYGYT
>NA|TRBV14|TRBJ2-7
ASSQGGARGSLGAYEQY
>NA|TRBV30|TRBJ2-1
AWNVRARGLNEQF
>NA|TRBV5-6|TRBJ1-3
ASSLVTEFSGNTIY
>NA|TRBV10-3|TRBJ2-7
ATLTPGRGIYEQY
>NA|TRBV7-2|TRBJ1-3
ASSLDGQRTGNTIY
>once|TRBV6-5|TRBJ1-2
ASSLVPSGLPYGYT
>NA|TRBV28|TRBJ2-1
ASSLLAINEQF
>NA|TRBV2|TRBJ2-3
ASSPSGGPTDTQY
>NA|TRBV11-3|TRBJ2-2
ASSSKSGGATNTGELF
>NA|TRBV19|TRBJ1-5
ASGGRSGVNQPQH
>NA|TRBV6-2/TRBV6-3|TRBJ1-4
ASSQPGGATNEKLF
>NA|TRBV19|TRBJ1-6
ASSLNRDRYRSPLH
>NA|TRBV19|TRBJ2-6
ASSMQGLPSGANVLT
>NA|TRBV29-1|TRBJ2-5
SVVRKASGETQY
>NA|TRBV6-1|TRBJ2-7
ASSESLGGPIYEQY
>NA|TRBV6-2/TRBV6-3|TRBJ1-1
ASSGTGTGGLAF
>once|TRBV30|TRBJ2-3
AWSGLAGGDTQY
>NA|TRBV19|TRBJ2-3
ASSEPVGGGRDTQY
>NA|TRBV3-1/TRBV3-2|TRBJ2-4
ASSQEAGGPSKNIQY
>NA|TRBV7-2|TRBJ2-5
ASSPRGRRETQY
>NA|TRBV11-2|TRBJ1-1
ASSFNLNTEAF